The rows below give T cell receptor beta chains drawn from one sample of a study of cytomegalovirus exposure and HLA in healthy donors. Repertoires were generated with immunoSEQ multiplex PCR, while TCRdb's copy carries only in-frame clones and drops some. The sample shows fewer than 150,000 clones, around 77% of them seen only once. Source material: PBMCs. Receptors were obtained from a man aged 45-60 years in good health and CMV-seronegative. CDR3s include the opening cysteine and the closing phenylalanine or tryptophan. A D gene is named only where the DNA matches it firmly. Clone size is not always given. Where it is, it says once, few, many or a class for expanded clones.

j_gene | v_gene | d_gene | abundance | CDR3nt | CDR3aa
TRBJ2-3 | TRBV5-4 | TRBD1 | - | TGTGCCAGCAGCTTGGCCAGGGGACAGTCGGAAACAGATACGCAGTATTTT | CASSLARGQSETDTQYF
TRBJ1-2 | TRBV19 | TRBD1 | - | TGTGCCAGCAGGGGACAGGGCCTTTTTGGCTACACCTTC | CASRGQGLFGYTF
TRBJ1-5 | TRBV2 | TRBD1 | - | TGTGCCAGCAGCCCGGGACAGGGACGAGGACAGCCCCAGCATTTT | CASSPGQGRGQPQHF
TRBJ1-5 | TRBV27 | - | - | TGTGCCAGCAGTTTCTCTGTAGGTTTCGGGCAGCCCCAGCATTTT | CASSFSVGFGQPQHF
TRBJ2-7 | TRBV28 | TRBD2 | - | TGTGCCAGCAGTTTGGTAGCGGGAGTAATCGAGCAGTACTTC | CASSLVAGVIEQYF
TRBJ2-7 | TRBV2 | - | - | TGTGCCAGCAGTGAACCGGCAGGAAGCTCCTACGAGCAGTACTTC | CASSEPAGSSYEQYF
TRBJ2-3 | TRBV9 | TRBD1 | once | TGTGCCAGCAGCCCTCGGACAGGGAGGACAGATACGCAGTATTTT | CASSPRTGRTDTQYF
TRBJ2-1 | TRBV7-3 | - | few | TGTGCCAGCAGCTTGAGCGGAAACAATGAGCAGTTCTTC | CASSLSGNNEQFF
TRBJ2-2 | TRBV5-4 | - | - | TGTGCCAGCAGCGAAAACTACGGCTCACTCCCCACCGGGGAGCTGTTTTTT | CASSENYGSLPTGELFF
TRBJ2-1 | TRBV6-5 | - | - | TGTGCCAGCAGTGGTCCACAGGGAAACAATGAGCAGTTCTTC | CASSGPQGNNEQFF
TRBJ2-7 | TRBV27 | TRBD1 | - | TGTGCCAGCAGACGGGACAGGGGCTACGAGCAGTACTTC | CASRRDRGYEQYF
TRBJ2-7 | TRBV6-8 | TRBD2 | - | TGTGCCAGCAGTCCCCTGGCTAGCGGGAGGATAGGGGGCGAGCAGTACTTC | CASSPLASGRIGGEQYF
TRBJ2-2 | TRBV2 | TRBD2 | - | TGTGCCAGCAGTCGGACTAGCGGGAACACCGGGGAGCTGTTTTTT | CASSRTSGNTGELFF
TRBJ2-7 | TRBV14 | - | once | TGTGCCAGCAGCCAAGAACCACTAGGCGAGCAGTACTTC | CASSQEPLGEQYF
TRBJ1-5 | TRBV19 | - | - | TGTGCCAGTAGTTCCACGGAGGGTCAGCCCCAGCATTTT | CASSSTEGQPQHF
TRBJ2-3 | TRBV5-8 | - | - | TGTGCCAGCAGCTTGCCTCGACAGGCCGAGGCAGATACGCAGTATTTT | CASSLPRQAEADTQYF
TRBJ2-2 | TRBV7-9 | TRBD2 | - | TGTGCCAGCAGCTTATACCGGACTAGCGGGCGGACCGGGGAGCTGTTTTTT | CASSLYRTSGRTGELFF
TRBJ2-1 | TRBV5-1 | - | - | TGCGCCAGCTCAACCGGAGGACTAAACGGCGATGAGCAGTTCTTC | CASSTGGLNGDEQFF